One sample yielded the 26 T cell receptor beta chains listed below, sequenced in a study of cytomegalovirus exposure and HLA in healthy donors. Use of 60 Vbeta and 13 Jbeta primers characterized the PCR. Profiled with immunoSEQ multiplex PCR; TCRdb holds only in-frame clones, not every one. This sample has approximately 170,000 clones; around 80% occur once, and the top ten carry roughly 4.8%. What was sequenced was PBMCs. The receptors shown here come from a woman aged 45-65 years in good health and CMV-seropositive.

This clone has a single count. V gene TRBV27 combines with J gene TRBJ1-2; 9 bases fit TRBD1. The V gene's germline CDR1 is MNHEY and CDR2 SMNVEV (reference sequence). Germline trimming cut 5 bases from V and 9 bases from J; bases unmatched to any gene: 7. This CDR3 contains 13 residues. The CDR3 bases are TGTGCCAGCAGTACGGGGGGGACAGGGCGCTACACCTTC. Translation gives CASSTGGTGRYTF.

The chain recombines TRBV9 with TRBJ2-1; 9 bases map to TRBD2. V lost 0 bases and J lost 2; bases outside the gene matches: 0. CDR1 is SGDLS and CDR2 is YYNGEE in the germline V gene. The CDR3 extends over 15 amino acids. The CDR3 spells CASSVGGRAYNEQFF. The CDR3 nucleotides are TGTGCCAGCAGCGTAGGCGGGAGGGCCTACAATGAGCAGTTCTTC. Variable domain in full (rest from reference TRBV9 and TRBJ2-1): DSGVTQTPKHLITATGQRVTLRCSPRSGDLSVYWYQQSLDQGLQFLIQYYNGEERAKGNILERFSAQQFPDLHSELNLSSLELGDSALYFCASSVGGRAYNEQFFGPGTRLTVL.

V and J are TRBV6-6 and TRBJ2-2; D might be TRBD2 (7 bases). Trimming removed 10 bases at V and 10 bases at J, with 16 bases between. There are 12 residues in the CDR3. The germline V gene encodes CDR1 MNHNY and CDR2 SVGAGI (reference sequence). The CDR3 loop is CATGTGGLELFF. The CDR3, as DNA: TGTGCCACCGGCACGGGGGGCCTGGAGCTGTTTTTT.

J is TRBJ1-2 and V is TRBV7-2; 9 bases fit TRBD1. V dropped 7 bases and J dropped 7; count of bases not matched to a gene: 16. CDR1 is SGHTA, CDR2 FQGNSA, per germline. The CDR3 contains 16 residues. For the CDR3, the DNA is TGTGCCAGCACCCTTGAGGTCTCACAGGGGGCGTTTGGCTACACCTTC. Residues: CASTLEVSQGAFGYTF.

In this sample, this clone turned up a few times. One junction end disagrees with the germline gene, perhaps due to a read error. The chain joins TRBV27 to TRBJ1-3, with 7 bases aligning to TRBD1. CDR3 length: 14 amino acids. Germline CDR1 and CDR2: MNHEY and SMNVEV (reference sequence). CDR3 residues: CASSPTGTLNSIYF. The CDR3 bases are TGTGCCAGCAGTCCGACAGGGACCTTAAACAGCATATATTTT.

This clone has only a few counts. This sequence joins TRBV7-2 and TRBJ2-3, with TRBD2 matching 10 bases. Trimming removed 1 base from V and 8 bases from J; junction bases left unmatched: 3. The CDR3 covers 14 residues. Looked up from germline, CDR1 is SGHTA and CDR2 is FQGNSA. The CDR3 nucleotides read TGTGCCAGCAGCTTAGTGGAGCGGGGGGGTACGCAGTATTTT. This codes for CASSLVERGGTQYF.

The J gene is TRBJ2-5, the V gene TRBV5-4; 13 nucleotides agree with TRBD2. The CDR3 covers 17 residues. Looked up from germline, CDR1 is SGHNT and CDR2 is YYREEE (reference sequence). J lost 1 base, V lost 3 bases, and 6 bases had no gene match. The CDR3 protein is CASSSGLAGVSQETQYF. Here the CDR3 DNA reads TGTGCCAGCAGCTCCGGACTAGCGGGAGTGTCCCAAGAGACCCAGTACTTC. The full variable domain, with the rest looked up from reference TRBV5-4 and TRBJ2-5, is ETGVTQSPTHLIKTRGQQVTLRCSSQSGHNTVSWYQQALGQGPQFIFQYYREEENGRGNFPPRFSGLQFPNYSSELNVNALELDDSALYLCASSSGLAGVSQETQYFGPGTRLLVL.

The chain combines TRBV28 with TRBJ2-7, with 11 bases that match TRBD2. The V and J ends lost 7 bases and 2 bases, in that order; junction bases with no gene match: 4. The CDR3 consists of 14 residues. CDR1 MDHEN and CDR2 SYDVKM come from the germline V gene. The CDR3 reads CASTVSGRAYEQYF. CDR3 bases: TGTGCCAGCACCGTTAGCGGGAGGGCCTACGAGCAGTACTTC. The whole variable domain, filled in from reference TRBV28 and TRBJ2-7, reads DVKVTQSSRYLVKRTGEKVFLECVQDMDHENMFWYRQDPGLGLRLIYFSYDVKMKEKGDIPEGYSVSREKKERFSLILESASTNQTSMYLCASTVSGRAYEQYFGPGTRLTVT.

The genes are TRBV7-9 and TRBJ2-1; D is unresolved. Trimming took off 5 bases at V and 8 bases at J, with 10 bases between the two ends. Germline-derived CDR1 and CDR2 are SEHNR and FQNEAQ (reference sequence). There are 12 residues in the CDR3. The CDR3 nucleotides are TGTGCCAGCAGCCCCCCCTCCGATGAGCAGTTCTTC. Residues: CASSPPSDEQFF.

This clone was seen a handful of times. This chain joins TRBV19 and TRBJ2-7; 9 nucleotides line up with TRBD1. The CDR3 contains 15 residues. After removal of 4 bases from V and 4 bases from J, the junction contained 8 bases not matched to a gene. The germline V gene has CDR1 LNHDA and CDR2 SQIVND (reference sequence). The CDR3: CASSTGQGKVYEQYF. The CDR3 DNA sequence: TGTGCCAGTAGTACGGGACAGGGTAAGGTGTACGAGCAGTACTTC.

The chain employs TRBV7-9 and TRBJ2-1; possibly TRBD2 for D (7 bases). The germline V gene encodes CDR1 SEHNR and CDR2 FQNEAQ (reference sequence). V was pared by 5 bases and J by 0 bases, with 17 bases between. CDR3 length: 17 amino acids. CDR3 in DNA: TGTGCCAGCAGCCGGGGGGCGGGACTGAGCTCCTACAATGAGCAGTTCTTC. It yields the protein CASSRGAGLSSYNEQFF.

This sequence joins TRBV28 and TRBJ1-5, with 9 bases aligning to TRBD1. Germline lookup yields CDR1 MDHEN and CDR2 SYDVKM. The CDR3 extends over 16 amino acids. After removal of 4 bases from V and 7 bases from J, the junction contained 11 bases not matched to a gene. The CDR3 spells CASSSKGTGLNQPQHF. CDR3 coding DNA: TGTGCCAGCAGTTCCAAGGGGACAGGGCTCAACCAGCCCCAGCATTTT.

The chain uses TRBV28 and TRBJ1-4, with no clear D. Germline CDR1 MDHEN, CDR2 SYDVKM. V was cut by 6 bases and J by 0 bases, with 11 bases left in between. The length of the CDR3 is 15 residues. CDR3 loop: CASRVALATNEKLFF. The CDR3 DNA reads TGTGCCAGCAGGGTCGCACTTGCAACTAATGAAAAACTGTTTTTT.

CDR3 loop: CASSGGANTGELFF. The CDR3, as DNA: TGTGCCAGCAGCGGCGGAGCGAACACCGGGGAGCTGTTTTTT. The chain joins TRBV28 to TRBJ2-2; D not resolved. V was shortened by 6 bases and J by 0 bases, with 8 bases between the two germline ends. The CDR3 extends over 14 amino acids. The V gene's germline CDR1 is MDHEN and CDR2 SYDVKM.

The chain joins TRBV7-2 to TRBJ2-7, with 9 nucleotides matching TRBD2. The CDR3 contains 15 residues. Germline V CDR1 and CDR2: SGHTA, FQGNSA. Germline trimming cut 8 bases from V and 0 bases from J; bases unmatched to any gene: 8. The CDR3 reads CASVKEREVSYEQYF. CDR3 DNA: TGTGCCAGCGTTAAGGAGCGGGAGGTCTCCTACGAGCAGTACTTC.

The chain carries TRBV7-6 and TRBJ1-3; maybe TRBD1 (6 bases). Trimming removed 5 bases from V and 4 bases from J, with 9 bases in between. The germline CDR1 and CDR2 sequences are SGHVS and FNYEAQ. The CDR3 length is 13 residues. CDR3 bases: TGTGCCAGCAGCGTGGGACAAGGAAACACCATATATTTT. Its translation is CASSVGQGNTIYF.

V gene TRBV5-1 combines with J gene TRBJ2-2; 15 positions match TRBD2. Trimming took 4 bases from V and 2 from J; bases not matched to a gene: 9. The germline V gene encodes CDR1 SGHRS and CDR2 YFSETQ. The CDR3 is 19 residues long. The CDR3 reads CASSGGLAGGLYNTGELFF. For the CDR3, the DNA is TGCGCCAGCAGCGGGGGACTAGCGGGGGGTCTCTACAACACCGGGGAGCTGTTTTTT.

V is TRBV13 and J is TRBJ2-2; D may be TRBD2 (6 bases). The CDR3 extends over 17 amino acids. In germline, CDR1 is PRHDT, CDR2 FYEKMQ (reference sequence). Trimming cost V 3 bases and J 7 bases, with 21 bases left between them. CDR3 nucleotide sequence: TGTGCCAGCAGCTTGAGGTCGGGCGGGATAAGAGGCGGGGAGCTGTTTTTT. This codes for CASSLRSGGIRGGELFF.

The rearrangement uses TRBV14 and TRBJ2-6, with D hard to call. The CDR3 is made up of 17 amino acids. The germline V gene encodes CDR1 SGHDN and CDR2 FVKESK. V was pared by 0 bases and J by 0 bases, with 9 bases between. The CDR3 sequence: CASSQDKPISGANVLTF. The CDR3 DNA reads TGTGCCAGCAGCCAAGATAAGCCGATCTCTGGGGCCAACGTCCTGACTTTC. The full variable domain, its missing parts supplied by reference TRBV14 and TRBJ2-6, is EAGVTQFPSHSVIEKGQTVTLRCDPISGHDNLYWYRRVMGKEIKFLLHFVKESKQDESGMPNNRFLAERTGGTYSTLKVQPAELEDSGVYFCASSQDKPISGANVLTFGAGSRLTVL.

V is TRBV7-2 and J is TRBJ2-1; 7 nucleotides line up with TRBD2. Germline V gene sequence: CDR1 SGHTA, CDR2 FQGNSA. The trim removed 4 bases at V and 6 bases at J, leaving 9 bases unmatched. The CDR3 spans 15 residues. The CDR3 protein is CASSSAGQRGNEQFF. In DNA form, the CDR3 reads TGTGCCAGCAGCTCGGCGGGGCAGCGGGGCAATGAGCAGTTCTTC. Supplemented by reference TRBV7-2 and TRBJ2-1, the full variable domain reads GAGVSQSPSNKVTEKGKDVELRCDPISGHTALYWYRQSLGQGLEFLIYFQGNSAPDKSGLPSDRFSAERTGGSVSTLTIQRTQQEDSAVYLCASSSAGQRGNEQFFGPGTRLTVL.

Details on this clone: At one boundary the junction diverges from the germline segment, which might be a read error. J is TRBJ1-6 and V is TRBV14; TRBD1 agrees at 8 bases. Germline values: CDR1 SGHDN, CDR2 FVKESK. This CDR3 is 10 amino acids long. The CDR3 coding sequence is TGTGCCAGCAGCCTCGGACAGGGAAGTTTT. Protein product: CASSLGQGSF.

The chain uses TRBV14 and TRBJ2-5; D is perhaps TRBD2 (6 bases). Per the germline V gene, CDR1 is SGHDN and CDR2 is FVKESK. This CDR3 is 17 amino acids long. Trimming stripped 0 bases from V and 0 bases from J, with 14 bases between. CDR3 sequence (DNA): TGTGCCAGCAGCCAAGAGATCGGACTATCATACCAAGAGACCCAGTACTTC. Protein sequence: CASSQEIGLSYQETQYF.

This chain connects TRBV27 to TRBJ2-3, with a possible D match to TRBD1 (6 bases). V shed 7 bases and J shed 8 bases, with 16 bases lying between them. This CDR3 has 13 residues. The germline CDR1 and CDR2 sequences are MNHEY and SMNVEV (reference sequence). CDR3 DNA: TGTGCCAGCATCCCTCGGGGCAGGGGTACGCAGTATTTT. Encoded protein: CASIPRGRGTQYF.

The chain joins TRBV18 to TRBJ1-6; 7 bases agree with TRBD1. This CDR3 has 16 amino acids. V gave up 5 bases and J gave up 7 bases; unmatched junction bases: 11. Germline V gene data show CDR1 as KGHSH and CDR2 as LQKENI. Here the CDR3 reads CASSTTQGQKNSPLHF. The CDR3 bases are TGTGCCAGCTCAACAACCCAGGGACAGAAAAATTCACCCCTCCACTTT.

The genes are TRBV6-5 and TRBJ1-1, with D possibly TRBD1 on 6 matching bases. CDR1 and CDR2 from the germline V gene are MNHEY and SVGAGI. Trimming cost V 6 bases and J 6 bases, with 17 bases left between them. The CDR3 consists of 14 residues. CDR3 coding DNA: TGTGCCAGCAGATACCACAGGGAGAGTTCTGAAGCTTTCTTT. This sequence encodes CASRYHRESSEAFF.

The CDR3 DNA follows: TGTGCCAGCAGCGGGGACAGGCGGAAACTGTTTTTT. Its translation: CASSGDRRKLFF. The gene calls are TRBV9 and TRBJ1-4, with 8 bases identical to TRBD1. The CDR3 spans 12 residues. Germline CDR1 and CDR2: SGDLS and YYNGEE. The junction had 3 bases not matched to a gene; V was cut back by 3 bases and J by 11 bases. Variable domain in full (rest from reference TRBV9 and TRBJ1-4): DSGVTQTPKHLITATGQRVTLRCSPRSGDLSVYWYQQSLDQGLQFLIQYYNGEERAKGNILERFSAQQFPDLHSELNLSSLELGDSALYFCASSGDRRKLFFGSGTQLSVL.